Listed below are T cell receptor beta chains from one sample, sequenced in a study of blood T cells in healthy people across ages. Using its own MiXCR run on the 5' RACE reads, TCRdb lists one record per CDR3 protein. The table includes roughly 800,000 distinct CDR3 sequences, more than 45% detected once. Sample: blood. These receptors came from a man aged 25 to 45 in good health. Both conserved end residues are part of each CDR3. A D gene is named only where the DNA matches it firmly. Some rows have no size entry. The others give once, few or many, or a class for an expanded clone.

>few|TRBV10-3|.|TRBJ2-3
CAISEIGIAADTQYF
TGTGCCATCAGTGAGATCGGGATAGCCGCAGATACGCAGTATTTT
>.|TRBV13|.|TRBJ1-2
CASSPYQGSGDGYTF
TGTGCCAGCAGCCCGTACCAGGGGAGCGGGGATGGCTACACCTTC
>.|TRBV10-3|.|TRBJ1-2
CAFSTEANYGYTF
TGTGCCTTCTCGACAGAAGCTAACTATGGCTACACCTTC
>few|TRBV29-1|TRBD2|TRBJ2-1
CSVGGGLAYSEQFF
TGCAGCGTTGGGGGAGGGCTAGCCTACAGTGAGCAGTTCTTC
>few|TRBV7-9|TRBD1|TRBJ2-7
CASSYPGQVSEQYF
TGTGCCAGCAGCTACCCGGGACAGGTATCCGAGCAGTACTTC
>.|TRBV25-1|.|TRBJ1-2
CASRRIERMASYTF
TGTGCCAGCAGGAGGATCGAGCGTATGGCGAGCTACACCTTC
>.|TRBV7-9|.|TRBJ2-7
CASSLEAFSDEQYF
TGTGCCAGCAGCTTAGAGGCTTTTTCCGACGAGCAGTACTTC
>.|TRBV5-1|TRBD2|TRBJ2-3
CASREVAGGNTQYF
TGCGCCAGCAGGGAGGTGGCGGGAGGAAATACGCAGTATTTT
>many|TRBV20-1|.|TRBJ2-7
CSASGARSYEQYF
TGCAGTGCTAGCGGGGCACGCTCCTACGAGCAGTACTTC
>few|TRBV7-2|TRBD2|TRBJ2-1
CASSLVSGGSGNEQFF
TGTGCCAGCAGCTTAGTATCTGGCGGGAGCGGTAATGAGCAGTTCTTC
>once|TRBV6-5|TRBD2|TRBJ2-7
CASSYSAPLAAIPYEQYF
TGTGCCAGCAGTTACTCCGCGCCCCTAGCGGCCATCCCCTACGAGCAGTACTTC
>.|TRBV20-1|.|TRBJ2-6
CSARGGANVLTF
TGCAGTGCTAGGGGTGGGGCCAACGTCCTGACTTTC
>.|TRBV29-1|.|TRBJ2-7
CSVEDARGRYEQYF
TGCAGCGTTGAAGATGCCCGCGGCCGGTACGAGCAGTACTTC
>.|TRBV11-2|.|TRBJ1-4
CASRRPLGEKLFF
TGTGCCAGCCGACGTCCCCTAGGGGAAAAACTGTTTTTT
>few|TRBV20-1|.|TRBJ2-7
CSARDSLGRGEQYF
TGCAGTGCTAGAGACTCACTAGGAAGGGGCGAGCAGTACTTC
>few|TRBV20-1|TRBD1|TRBJ1-6
CSAPGGRYSPLHF
TGCAGTGCTCCAGGGGGACGTTACTCACCCCTCCACTTT
>.|TRBV12-3/TRBV12-4|TRBD2|TRBJ2-3
CASSLARGWGLAGDRADTQYF
TGTGCCAGCAGTTTAGCCCGAGGATGGGGACTAGCGGGAGATCGGGCAGATACGCAGTATTTT
>.|TRBV11-2|.|TRBJ1-2
CASSEFNYGYTF
TGTGCCAGCAGCGAATTCAACTATGGCTACACCTTC
>.|TRBV6-5|.|TRBJ1-2
CASSWHPHRDGYGYTF
TGTGCCAGCAGTTGGCACCCCCACAGGGATGGTTATGGCTACACCTTC
>few|TRBV20-1|TRBD2|TRBJ2-7
CSARNIIAGEGYEQYF
TGCAGTGCTAGAAATATTATAGCGGGAGAAGGATACGAGCAGTACTTC
>.|TRBV10-3|TRBD2|TRBJ2-1
CAISKNPSGEGVEQFF
TGTGCCATCAGCAAAAACCCTAGCGGGGAAGGGGTTGAGCAGTTCTTC
>once|TRBV5-1|.|TRBJ1-1
CASSPQEFTLKHTEAFF
TGCGCCAGCAGTCCTCAGGAATTCACACTAAAACACACTGAAGCTTTCTTT
>.|TRBV12-3/TRBV12-4|.|TRBJ1-4
CASRTSVGNEKLFF
TGTGCCAGCAGGACCTCGGTGGGGAATGAAAAACTGTTTTTT
>.|TRBV4-2|.|TRBJ2-5
CASSPSPGQETQYF
TGTGCCAGCAGCCCCTCTCCAGGGCAAGAGACCCAGTACTTC
>.|TRBV13|TRBD2|TRBJ2-1
CASSFARTSGNEQFF
TGTGCCAGCAGCTTTGCCCGGACTAGCGGCAATGAGCAGTTCTTC
>few|TRBV4-3|TRBD2|TRBJ2-7
CASSQEWSSYASGAYEQYF
TGCGCCAGCAGCCAAGAGTGGTCCTCGTATGCTAGCGGGGCCTACGAGCAGTACTTC
>few|TRBV28|.|TRBJ2-1
CASSRPTRTGEQFF
TGTGCCAGCAGTCGACCTACGAGAACGGGTGAGCAGTTCTTC
>.|TRBV27|.|TRBJ2-5
CAGSSRDSQETLYF
TGTGCCGGCAGTTCAAGGGACTCCCAAGAGACCCTGTACTTC
>.|TRBV20-1|.|TRBJ2-5
CSKSAGQETQYF
TGCAGTAAAAGCGCGGGGCAAGAGACCCAGTACTTC
>.|TRBV5-1|TRBD1|TRBJ2-3
CASRRGLGDTQYF
TGCGCCAGCAGAAGGGGGCTGGGGGATACGCAGTATTTT
>.|TRBV20-1|.|TRBJ2-7
CSAPARILVGEQYF
TGCAGTGCTCCAGCAAGGATCCTGGTGGGGGAGCAGTACTTC
>.|TRBV5-1|.|TRBJ2-5
CASRSTPGEETQYF
TGCGCCAGCAGATCGACTCCGGGGGAGGAGACCCAGTACTTC
>.|TRBV25-1|.|TRBJ2-5
CASSVRQAGWETQYF
TGTGCCAGCAGTGTTCGACAGGCCGGTTGGGAGACCCAGTACTTC
>.|TRBV10-3|TRBD1|TRBJ1-1
CAIRTDRVGTEAFF
TGTGCCATCAGGACAGACAGGGTGGGCACTGAAGCTTTCTTT
>.|TRBV30|TRBD1|TRBJ2-7
CAWSAGQGQKYF
TGTGCCTGGAGCGCAGGACAGGGACAGAAGTACTTC
>.|TRBV4-2|.|TRBJ1-2
CASSQDRREIVGYTF
TGTGCCAGCAGCCAAGATCGGCGGGAGATTGTAGGCTACACCTTC
>.|TRBV20-1|.|TRBJ2-7
CSAGQGLDEQYF
TGCAGTGCGGGCCAGGGGTTAGACGAGCAGTACTTC
>.|TRBV15|.|TRBJ2-7
CATSRDASQDEQYF
TGTGCCACCAGCAGAGATGCGTCGCAGGACGAGCAGTACTTC
>.|TRBV12-3/TRBV12-4|.|TRBJ1-2
CASSLSGYTF
TGTGCCAGCAGCCTATCTGGCTACACCTTC
>.|TRBV28|.|TRBJ2-5
CASSYDRYQETQYF
TGTGCCAGCAGTTACGACAGATACCAAGAGACCCAGTACTTC
>.|TRBV27|TRBD1|TRBJ1-6
CASSRDRVNSPLHF
TGTGCCAGCAGCCGGGACAGGGTAAATTCACCCCTCCACTTT
>.|TRBV7-9|.|TRBJ2-7
CASSPDRFPEQYF
TGTGCCAGCAGCCCGGACAGATTCCCCGAGCAGTACTTC
>few|TRBV7-2|TRBD2|TRBJ2-3
CASSRPGLDGDTQYF
TGTGCCAGCAGCCGTCCGGGACTAGATGGGGATACGCAGTATTTT
>many|TRBV29-1|.|TRBJ2-6
CSVYISGANVLTF
TGCAGCGTTTATATCTCTGGGGCCAACGTCCTGACTTTC
>.|TRBV12-3/TRBV12-4|TRBD1|TRBJ2-5
CASSLATGPKETQYF
TGTGCCAGCAGTTTAGCGACAGGGCCAAAAGAGACCCAGTACTTC
>.|TRBV5-1|TRBD1|TRBJ2-7
CASSFGERQGLTYEQYF
TGCGCCAGCAGCTTCGGAGAGAGACAGGGGTTAACCTACGAGCAGTACTTC
>.|TRBV6-5|.|TRBJ2-7
CASSYRSALAYEQYF
TGTGCCAGCAGTTACAGGTCAGCACTAGCCTACGAGCAGTACTTC
>.|TRBV11-1|.|TRBJ2-7
CASAGIGISYEQYF
TGTGCCAGCGCTGGGATAGGGATCTCCTACGAGCAGTACTTC
>.|TRBV3-1|.|TRBJ1-4
CASSKPTGKLFF
TGTGCCAGCAGCAAACCGACAGGTAAACTGTTTTTT
>.|TRBV7-9|.|TRBJ2-7
CASSPRDQVNYEQYF
TGTGCCAGCAGCCCACGGGACCAGGTAAACTACGAGCAGTACTTC
>few|TRBV7-2|TRBD2|TRBJ2-1
CASSFGGGAFGEQFF
TGTGCCAGCAGCTTCGGCGGGGGGGCCTTCGGTGAGCAGTTCTTC
>.|TRBV7-2|.|TRBJ2-6
CASSLRNRATGANVLTF
TGTGCCAGCAGCCTACGTAACAGAGCCACTGGGGCCAACGTCCTGACTTTC
>once|TRBV4-1|.|TRBJ1-5
CASSLQEGQPQHF
TGCGCCAGCAGCCTTCAGGAGGGGCAGCCCCAGCATTTT
>few|TRBV29-1|.|TRBJ2-3
CSVEKGAYTDTQYF
TGCAGCGTTGAGAAAGGGGCGTACACAGATACGCAGTATTTT
>few|TRBV20-1|.|TRBJ2-5
CSARTVQETQYF
TGCAGTGCTAGGACTGTACAAGAGACCCAGTACTTC